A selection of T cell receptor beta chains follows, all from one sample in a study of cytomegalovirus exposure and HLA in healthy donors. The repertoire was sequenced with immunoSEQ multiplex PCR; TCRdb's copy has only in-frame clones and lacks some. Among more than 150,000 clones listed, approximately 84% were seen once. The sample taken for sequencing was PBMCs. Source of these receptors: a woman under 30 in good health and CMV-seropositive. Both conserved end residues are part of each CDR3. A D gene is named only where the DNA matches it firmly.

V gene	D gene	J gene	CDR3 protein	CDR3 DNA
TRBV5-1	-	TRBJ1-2	CASSLAGRENYGYTF	TGCGCCAGCAGCTTGGCCGGCAGGGAAAACTATGGCTACACCTTC
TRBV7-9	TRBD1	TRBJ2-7	CASSSRDRNTYEQYF	TGTGCCAGCAGCTCCCGGGACAGGAACACCTACGAGCAGTACTTC
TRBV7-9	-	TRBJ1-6	CASREDGNSPLHF	TGTGCCAGCAGGGAGGATGGAAATTCACCCCTCCACTTT
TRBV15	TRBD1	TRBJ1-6	CATSRGVGQGPPFNSPLHF	TGTGCCACCAGCAGGGGGGTGGGACAGGGTCCCCCCTTCAATTCACCCCTCCACTTT
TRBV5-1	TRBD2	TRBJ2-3	CASSSSGLSTDTQYF	TGCGCCAGCAGCTCTAGCGGGCTTAGCACAGATACGCAGTATTTT
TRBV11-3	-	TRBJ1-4	CASSLRRDEKLFF	TGTGCCAGCAGCTTAAGGAGGGATGAAAAACTGTTTTTT
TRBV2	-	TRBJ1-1	CASRDRAGDTEAFF	TGTGCCAGCAGGGATCGGGCAGGGGACACTGAAGCTTTCTTT
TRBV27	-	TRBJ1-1	CASSPLTGLNTEAFF	TGTGCCAGCAGTCCGCTGACAGGTCTAAACACTGAAGCTTTCTTT
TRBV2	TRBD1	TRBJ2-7	CASVGDSWQYF	TGTGCCAGCGTCGGGGACAGTTGGCAGTACTTC
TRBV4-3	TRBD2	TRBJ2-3	CASSQGTREDTQYF	TGCGCCAGCAGCCAAGGGACTAGGGAAGATACGCAGTATTTT
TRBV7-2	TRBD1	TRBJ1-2	CASPGGRTGSGYTF	TGTGCCTCCCCGGGGGGTCGGACAGGGTCGGGCTACACCTTC
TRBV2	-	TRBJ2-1	CASTGLNNEQFF	TGTGCCAGCACAGGGCTCAACAATGAGCAGTTCTTC
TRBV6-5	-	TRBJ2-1	CASAPPGRDYNEQFF	TGTGCCAGCGCCCCCCCCGGCAGGGACTACAATGAGCAGTTCTTC